A selection of T cell receptor beta chains follows, all from one sample in a study of cytomegalovirus exposure and HLA in healthy donors. Sequencing was performed with immunoSEQ multiplex PCR; in TCRdb, only in-frame clones are kept and a portion is missing. The data show approximately 160,000 clones, almost 80% seen once. Sequencing input: PBMCs. The source is a man between 18 and 35 years old in good health and CMV-seropositive. CDR3s include the opening cysteine and the closing phenylalanine or tryptophan. A D gene is named only where the DNA matches it firmly. Clone sizes are given selectively: once, few, many, or a class where the clone is expanded.

j_call: TRBJ2-1
cdr3_length: 15
clone_size: NA
d_call: NA
v_call: TRBV14
cdr3_nt: TGTGCCAGCAGCGCCCTCTCGCTATCCTACAATGAGCAGTTCTTC
cdr3_aa: CASSALSLSYNEQFF

j_call: TRBJ2-7
cdr3_length: 12
clone_size: NA
d_call: NA
v_call: TRBV6-1
cdr3_nt: TGTGCCAGCAGTGTACAGGGCTACGAGCAGTACTTC
cdr3_aa: CASSVQGYEQYF

j_call: TRBJ1-1
cdr3_length: 14
clone_size: NA
d_call: NA
v_call: TRBV5-1
cdr3_nt: TGCGCCAGCAGCTTGGAACAGATGAACACTGAAGCTTTCTTT
cdr3_aa: CASSLEQMNTEAFF

j_call: TRBJ1-2
cdr3_length: 14
clone_size: NA
d_call: NA
v_call: TRBV30
cdr3_nt: TGTGCCGCTACCGGGACTCCAGATAACTATGGCTACACCTTC
cdr3_aa: CAATGTPDNYGYTF

j_call: TRBJ2-3
cdr3_length: 17
clone_size: NA
d_call: NA
v_call: TRBV7-9
cdr3_nt: TGTGCCAGCAGCTTAGTGGAAATGGGGGGGCCATTAGATACGCAGTATTTT
cdr3_aa: CASSLVEMGGPLDTQYF

j_call: TRBJ2-1
cdr3_length: 18
clone_size: NA
d_call: TRBD1
v_call: TRBV4-3
cdr3_nt: TGCGCCAGCAGCCCCAAAGGGGGCGGGACAGGGATCTTCAATGAGCAGTTCTTC
cdr3_aa: CASSPKGGGTGIFNEQFF

j_call: TRBJ2-3
cdr3_length: 16
clone_size: NA
d_call: NA
v_call: TRBV5-6
cdr3_nt: TGTGCCAGCAGCTTTCTCACTCAGGCGTACACAGATACGCAGTATTTT
cdr3_aa: CASSFLTQAYTDTQYF

j_call: TRBJ2-3
cdr3_length: 16
clone_size: once
d_call: TRBD2
v_call: TRBV28
cdr3_nt: TGTGCCAGCAGTTTTGGGACTAGCGGTAGCACAGATACGCAGTATTTT
cdr3_aa: CASSFGTSGSTDTQYF

j_call: TRBJ1-5
cdr3_length: 15
clone_size: few
d_call: NA
v_call: TRBV27
cdr3_nt: TGTGCCAGCAGTTCGTTTGGGGCTTCAAATCAGCCCCAGCATTTT
cdr3_aa: CASSSFGASNQPQHF

j_call: TRBJ2-3
cdr3_length: 11
clone_size: NA
d_call: NA
v_call: TRBV10-3
cdr3_nt: TGTGCCATCAGTGCCCTTGATACGCAGTATTTT
cdr3_aa: CAISALDTQYF

j_call: TRBJ1-1
cdr3_length: 17
clone_size: once
d_call: TRBD1
v_call: TRBV27
cdr3_nt: TGTGCCAGCAGTTTATTGGTGACAGGGGGCGCCGGCACTGAAGCTTTCTTT
cdr3_aa: CASSLLVTGGAGTEAFF

j_call: TRBJ2-7
cdr3_length: 15
clone_size: NA
d_call: NA
v_call: TRBV27
cdr3_nt: TGTGCCAGCAGTATCACCGGTGGACAGATTTACGAGCAGTACTTC
cdr3_aa: CASSITGGQIYEQYF

j_call: TRBJ2-1
cdr3_length: 15
clone_size: NA
d_call: TRBD1
v_call: TRBV5-4
cdr3_nt: TGTGCCAGCAGCCCGGACAGGGTAGGCTACAATGAGCAGTTCTTC
cdr3_aa: CASSPDRVGYNEQFF

j_call: TRBJ2-1
cdr3_length: 15
clone_size: NA
d_call: TRBD2
v_call: TRBV13
cdr3_nt: TGTGCCAGCAGCTTAATCTCCCGGGGGGGGAATGAGCAGTTCTTC
cdr3_aa: CASSLISRGGNEQFF

j_call: TRBJ2-7
cdr3_length: 16
clone_size: NA
d_call: TRBD2
v_call: TRBV28
cdr3_nt: TGTGCCAGCAGACCCTCGGGGATAGCGGGAGACTACGAGCAGTACTTC
cdr3_aa: CASRPSGIAGDYEQYF

j_call: TRBJ1-2
cdr3_length: 13
clone_size: NA
d_call: NA
v_call: TRBV2
cdr3_nt: TGTGCCAGCAGTGGGACAGACAACTATGGCTACACCTTC
cdr3_aa: CASSGTDNYGYTF

j_call: TRBJ2-7
cdr3_length: 14
clone_size: NA
d_call: NA
v_call: TRBV7-9
cdr3_nt: TGTGCCAGCAGCTTAGCGGGGCGGGACTACGAGCAGTACTTC
cdr3_aa: CASSLAGRDYEQYF

j_call: TRBJ1-5
cdr3_length: 16
clone_size: NA
d_call: NA
v_call: TRBV7-2
cdr3_nt: TGTGCCAGCAGCTTACATTCTGTTCGAGGCAATCAGCCCCAGCATTTT
cdr3_aa: CASSLHSVRGNQPQHF

j_call: TRBJ1-1
cdr3_length: 13
clone_size: NA
d_call: NA
v_call: TRBV6-6
cdr3_nt: TGTGCCAGCACCCAACCTGGGGGGGACGGGGCTTTCTTT
cdr3_aa: CASTQPGGDGAFF

j_call: TRBJ2-3
cdr3_length: 15
clone_size: NA
d_call: NA
v_call: TRBV4-1
cdr3_nt: TGCGCCAGCAGCCCTGGTTCTGGGGGCCCAGATACGCAGTATTTT
cdr3_aa: CASSPGSGGPDTQYF

j_call: TRBJ2-2
cdr3_length: 16
clone_size: NA
d_call: TRBD1
v_call: TRBV10-3
cdr3_nt: TGTGCCATCCCTCGGACAGGGGGCAAAGACACCGGGGAGCTGTTTTTT
cdr3_aa: CAIPRTGGKDTGELFF

j_call: TRBJ2-5
cdr3_length: 15
clone_size: NA
d_call: NA
v_call: TRBV5-6
cdr3_nt: TGTGCCAGCAGCCCCGGTGAGTGGGCGCAAGAGACCCAGTACTTC
cdr3_aa: CASSPGEWAQETQYF

j_call: TRBJ2-7
cdr3_length: 14
clone_size: NA
d_call: NA
v_call: TRBV27
cdr3_nt: TGTGCCAGCAGCCGGGGACAAACTTTTCCCGAGCAGTACTTC
cdr3_aa: CASSRGQTFPEQYF

j_call: TRBJ2-2
cdr3_length: 15
clone_size: NA
d_call: NA
v_call: TRBV7-9
cdr3_nt: TGTGCCAGCAGCTCAGACTGGAAATCGCCGGCGGAGCTGTTTTTT
cdr3_aa: CASSSDWKSPAELFF

j_call: TRBJ2-1
cdr3_length: 15
clone_size: NA
d_call: NA
v_call: TRBV7-9
cdr3_nt: TGTGCCAGCAACAAATTGAGGGAGGGGGGGAATGAGCAGTTCTTC
cdr3_aa: CASNKLREGGNEQFF

j_call: TRBJ2-1
cdr3_length: 12
clone_size: NA
d_call: NA
v_call: TRBV10-3
cdr3_nt: TGTGCCATCAGCCGACTCCTCGATGAGCAGTTCTTC
cdr3_aa: CAISRLLDEQFF

j_call: TRBJ2-2
cdr3_length: 14
clone_size: NA
d_call: NA
v_call: TRBV18
cdr3_nt: TGTGCCAGCTCACCTTTAGAGGACACCGGGGAGCTGTTTTTT
cdr3_aa: CASSPLEDTGELFF

j_call: TRBJ2-3
cdr3_length: 15
clone_size: NA
d_call: NA
v_call: TRBV7-6
cdr3_nt: TGTGCCAGCAGCTTAGTGGGGGGGCGTACAGATACGCAGTATTTT
cdr3_aa: CASSLVGGRTDTQYF

j_call: TRBJ2-3
cdr3_length: 14
clone_size: NA
d_call: NA
v_call: TRBV27
cdr3_nt: TGTGCCAGCAGTTTCGGGTCAACCACAGATACGCAGTATTTT
cdr3_aa: CASSFGSTTDTQYF

j_call: TRBJ2-7
cdr3_length: 16
clone_size: NA
d_call: TRBD2
v_call: TRBV2
cdr3_nt: TGTGCCAGCAGTGGACTAGCGGCAGTGGGGTCGTACGAGCAGTACTTC
cdr3_aa: CASSGLAAVGSYEQYF

j_call: TRBJ1-2
cdr3_length: 14
clone_size: few
d_call: NA
v_call: TRBV18
cdr3_nt: TGTGCCAGCTCACCAGGGCAGGGAGGTGATGGCTACACCTTC
cdr3_aa: CASSPGQGGDGYTF

j_call: TRBJ1-1
cdr3_length: 14
clone_size: NA
d_call: NA
v_call: TRBV19
cdr3_nt: TGTGCCAGTATCCCATCGCAGGGTCTTGCTGAAGCTTTCTTT
cdr3_aa: CASIPSQGLAEAFF

j_call: TRBJ2-7
cdr3_length: 12
clone_size: NA
d_call: NA
v_call: TRBV7-9
cdr3_nt: TGTGCCAGCAGCTTAGTATCCTACGAGCAGTACTTC
cdr3_aa: CASSLVSYEQYF

j_call: TRBJ2-1
cdr3_length: 17
clone_size: NA
d_call: TRBD2
v_call: TRBV4-1
cdr3_nt: TGCGCCAGCAGCCAAGATCGGGTGGGAGGGAGCGACAATGAGCAGTTCTTC
cdr3_aa: CASSQDRVGGSDNEQFF

j_call: TRBJ1-1
cdr3_length: 13
clone_size: NA
d_call: NA
v_call: TRBV28
cdr3_nt: TGTGCCAGCAGTACCACCAGGGTGACTGAAGCTTTCTTT
cdr3_aa: CASSTTRVTEAFF

j_call: TRBJ2-7
cdr3_length: 13
clone_size: NA
d_call: NA
v_call: TRBV19
cdr3_nt: TGTGCCAGTAGTATAGGGCAGGGGATCGAGCAGTACTTC
cdr3_aa: CASSIGQGIEQYF

j_call: TRBJ2-2
cdr3_length: 14
clone_size: NA
d_call: TRBD1
v_call: TRBV10-2
cdr3_nt: TGCGCCAGCAGTGACAGGGGGATCACCGGGGAGCTGTTTTTT
cdr3_aa: CASSDRGITGELFF

j_call: TRBJ1-2
cdr3_length: 16
clone_size: once
d_call: TRBD1
v_call: TRBV6-5
cdr3_nt: TGTGCCAGCAGTTACCTACCGGGACAGGGAAGCTATGGCTACACCTTC
cdr3_aa: CASSYLPGQGSYGYTF

j_call: TRBJ2-3
cdr3_length: 15
clone_size: NA
d_call: TRBD2
v_call: TRBV30
cdr3_nt: TGTGCCTGGAGTGTATTTTCTAGCGGGAGGGATACGCAGTATTTT
cdr3_aa: CAWSVFSSGRDTQYF

j_call: TRBJ2-1
cdr3_length: 18
clone_size: NA
d_call: NA
v_call: TRBV7-2
cdr3_nt: TGTGCCAGCAGCCGACCCTCCGGGACTCGTAGCTCCTACAATGAGCAGTTCTTC
cdr3_aa: CASSRPSGTRSSYNEQFF

j_call: TRBJ2-3
cdr3_length: 15
clone_size: NA
d_call: NA
v_call: TRBV5-4
cdr3_nt: TGTGCCAGCAGCTTGGGCGGGGTCCGAGGTGATACGCAGTATTTT
cdr3_aa: CASSLGGVRGDTQYF

j_call: TRBJ2-3
cdr3_length: 17
clone_size: NA
d_call: NA
v_call: TRBV4-2
cdr3_nt: TGTGCCAGCAGCCAAGATCTGTTGGGCGCGAGCACAGATACGCAGTATTTT
cdr3_aa: CASSQDLLGASTDTQYF

j_call: TRBJ2-1
cdr3_length: 15
clone_size: NA
d_call: NA
v_call: TRBV10-2
cdr3_nt: TGCGCCAGCAGTGAGTCGTCATGGGAGGTTTATGAGCAGTTCTTC
cdr3_aa: CASSESSWEVYEQFF

j_call: TRBJ2-7
cdr3_length: 16
clone_size: NA
d_call: TRBD2
v_call: TRBV28
cdr3_nt: TGTGCCAGCAGTACACCGGGGAGGGGATCATTCTACGAGCAGTACTTC
cdr3_aa: CASSTPGRGSFYEQYF

j_call: TRBJ1-3
cdr3_length: 16
clone_size: NA
d_call: NA
v_call: TRBV5-1
cdr3_nt: TGCGCCAGCAGCGTAGGGGACACTCGCTCTGGAAACACCATATATTTT
cdr3_aa: CASSVGDTRSGNTIYF

j_call: TRBJ1-1
cdr3_length: 15
clone_size: few
d_call: TRBD1
v_call: TRBV4-1
cdr3_nt: TGCGCCAGCAGCACCGGGGACAGGCAGAACACTGAAGCTTTCTTT
cdr3_aa: CASSTGDRQNTEAFF

j_call: TRBJ2-3
cdr3_length: 16
clone_size: NA
d_call: NA
v_call: TRBV7-3
cdr3_nt: TGTGCCAGCAGCTTAATGGGGTGGGGGGGCACAGATACGCAGTATTTT
cdr3_aa: CASSLMGWGGTDTQYF

j_call: TRBJ1-1
cdr3_length: 14
clone_size: NA
d_call: TRBD1
v_call: TRBV7-3
cdr3_nt: TGTGCCAGCAGCTTGGACAGGGTAGGCACTGAAGCTTTCTTT
cdr3_aa: CASSLDRVGTEAFF

j_call: TRBJ1-1
cdr3_length: 15
clone_size: NA
d_call: NA
v_call: TRBV7-2
cdr3_nt: TGTGCCAGCAGCTTAGTTTACAGGGTAAACGCTGAAGCTTTCTTT
cdr3_aa: CASSLVYRVNAEAFF

j_call: TRBJ1-2
cdr3_length: 14
clone_size: NA
d_call: NA
v_call: TRBV10-3
cdr3_nt: TGTGCCATCACACAGGAGGGAATTTCCTATGGCTACACCTTC
cdr3_aa: CAITQEGISYGYTF

j_call: TRBJ2-7
cdr3_length: 14
clone_size: few
d_call: TRBD1
v_call: TRBV6-1
cdr3_nt: TGTGCCAGCAGCCACACAGGGGGAATTGGAGAGCAGTACTTC
cdr3_aa: CASSHTGGIGEQYF

j_call: TRBJ1-2
cdr3_length: 14
clone_size: NA
d_call: NA
v_call: TRBV4-1
cdr3_nt: TGCGCCAGCAGCCACCAGGGAGGCGTTTATGGCTACACCTTC
cdr3_aa: CASSHQGGVYGYTF

j_call: TRBJ2-3
cdr3_length: 17
clone_size: NA
d_call: TRBD2
v_call: TRBV28
cdr3_nt: TGTGCCAGCAGTTTCCCGGGACTAGCGGCCCGCACAGATACGCAGTATTTT
cdr3_aa: CASSFPGLAARTDTQYF